This T cell receptor (beta chain) was sequenced during a study of human T cells and chemical hapten exposure. About the research overall: The study patch tested 0.01% DPC on the upper back and read results at 6 days.

The CDR3 is made up of 13 amino acids. CDR1 and CDR2 from the germline V gene are GTSNPN and SVGIG (reference sequence). This clonotype was detected many times. The antigen is unknown. General observations from the study: Patch test score was positively correlated with the counts of PT1 expanded TCRs.

TCRdb passed the RACE reads through MiXCR, listing each CDR3 protein once. There are some 91,000 distinct CDR3 sequences in the sample; 9.5% to 15% occur only once, and roughly 2.1% lies in the top ten. Regarding time point: patch test 1, 2 weeks after DPC sensitization. Sample treatment: therapeutic diphenylcyclopropenone sensitization with weekly scalp DPC. The sequencing here drew on whole blood, taken in connection with sensitization to the hapten diphenylcyclopropenone (DPC). The TCR sequence derives from a woman aged 40 to 50 with alopecia areata. Some clones in this sample may be carry-over from other donors' samples. This chain links TRBV30 with TRBJ1-2; D possibly corresponds to TRBD1 (6 bases). CDR3 DNA: TGTGCGGGGTCAGGGACACTAGCCTATGGCTACACCTTC. Residues: CAGSGTLAYGYTF.